The following is a TCR beta chain sequence with its context. Study processing details: Estimates of nucleated cell counts were drawn from the amplification of reference gene primers. Using immunoSEQ multiplex PCR, the repertoire was profiled, and TCRdb retains in-frame clones only, with some absent. V, J and clone size derive from that table, while D and trimming were established from the DNA sequence. The sample contains approximately 180,000 clones, roughly 80% of which appear only once. The data stem from a study of blood T cell repertoires in COVID-19. At the level of the study: Donors in the United States, Italy and Spain gave samples during acute or convalescent COVID-19. T cells, B-cell-depleted T cells, or PBMCs provided the cDNA or gDNA that served as material.

The clonotype comes from a woman in her sixties or seventies with acute or convalescent COVID-19. What was sequenced was peripheral blood.

The chain's CDR3 is CASSMGSGNTDTQYF. The CDR3 nucleotides read TGTGCCAGTAGTATGGGTAGCGGCAACACAGATACGCAGTATTTT. J is TRBJ2-3 and V is TRBV19, with D perhaps matching TRBD2 (6 bases). This CDR3 has 15 amino acids. Trimming shortened V by 3 bases and J by 2 bases, and 12 bases separated the two germline ends. CDR1 and CDR2 (germline): LNHDA, SQIVND (reference sequence).